These 18 T cell receptor beta chains share one sample of origin, sequenced in a study of blood T cell repertoires in COVID-19 (TCRdb year 2020). Library preparation was by the immunoSEQ multiplex PCR assay. In its TCRdb copy, this immuneACCESS table keeps in-frame sequences only and misses some clones. Where compared with another copy, unresolved V genes explain less than half of these, and the others have no known cause. The table for this sample lists 110,000 or so clones; around 88% of them were counted only once. The top ten clones comprise about a fifth of the sample. The sample comprised peripheral blood. These receptor sequences come from a human donor with acute or convalescent COVID-19. The donor label of this sample is uncertain.

The chain recombines TRBV10-3 with TRBJ2-1, with 9 bases that match TRBD2. CDR1 and CDR2 (germline): ENHRY, SYGVKD. V dropped 2 bases and J dropped 7; count of bases not matched to a gene: 9. The CDR3 is 16 residues long. The CDR3 spells CAISESLAGTKNEQFF. The CDR3 DNA follows: TGTGCCATCAGTGAGAGTCTAGCGGGGACGAAGAATGAGCAGTTCTTC.

V usage is TRBV27 and J usage is TRBJ2-3, with TRBD2 identical over 7 bases. V lost 5 bases, J lost 5 bases, and 10 bases stayed unmatched. The CDR3 sequence is 15 residues long. Germline V gene data show CDR1 as MNHEY and CDR2 as SMNVEV (reference sequence). The CDR3 is CASSTRTRAEDTQYF. In nucleotides, the CDR3 is TGTGCCAGCAGTACGAGGACTAGAGCGGAAGATACGCAGTATTTT.

As DNA, the CDR3 is TGTGCCAGCAGTCACCGACGGGACTATGGCTACACCTTC. Amino acid sequence: CASSHRRDYGYTF. This rearrangement joins TRBV6-5 to TRBJ1-2; D call uncertain. This CDR3 spans 13 amino acids. V gave up 5 bases and J gave up 3 bases, with 10 bases separating them. In germline, CDR1 is MNHEY, CDR2 SVGAGI.

The genes are TRBV5-1 and TRBJ1-6; D uncertain. Trimming pared 6 bases from V and 5 bases from J, leaving 12 bases between. The CDR3 totals 14 residues. CDR1 is SGHRS, CDR2 YFSETQ, per germline. CDR3 sequence (DNA): TGCGCCAGCACCGACACCGGCGATAATTCACCCCTCCACTTT. It yields the protein CASTDTGDNSPLHF.

The chain employs TRBV5-1 and TRBJ2-1, with D unclear. This CDR3 region has 11 residues. Between the trimmed V and J ends, which lost 3 bases and 8 bases, there was a span of 6 bases. Looked up from germline, CDR1 is SGHRS and CDR2 is YFSETQ. The CDR3 spells CASSSVDEQFF. CDR3 coding DNA: TGCGCCAGCAGCTCGGTCGATGAGCAGTTCTTC.

The chain has TRBV5-1 and TRBJ2-3; 13 bases match TRBD2. V lost 5 bases and J lost 2; bases outside the gene matches: 2. Germline assignment: CDR1 SGHRS and CDR2 YFSETQ. This CDR3 comprises 15 residues. CDR3 sequence reads: CASSGLAGATDTQYF. The CDR3 DNA reads TGCGCCAGCAGTGGACTAGCGGGAGCCACAGATACGCAGTATTTT.

This rearrangement joins TRBV11-2 to TRBJ2-3; possibly TRBD2 for D (5 bases). CDR1 is SGHAT and CDR2 is FQNNGV in the germline V gene. The ends were cut back, 4 bases at V and 2 bases at J, with 13 bases in the middle. The CDR3 length is 15 residues. CDR3 in amino acids: CASSSDGIYTDTQYF. The CDR3 nucleotides are TGTGCCAGCAGCTCAGACGGGATCTACACAGATACGCAGTATTTT.

This rearrangement joins TRBV4-2 to TRBJ2-4, with 7 bases identical to TRBD1. CDR1 LGHNA and CDR2 YNFKEQ come from the germline V gene. J lost 0 bases, V lost 5 bases, and 10 bases had no gene match. The CDR3 totals 17 residues. The CDR3 is CASSGTDRWPAKNIQYF. The DNA of the CDR3 is TGTGCCAGCAGCGGGACAGACAGGTGGCCAGCCAAAAACATTCAGTACTTC.

The chain carries TRBV7-2 and TRBJ2-5; a possible D gene is TRBD2 (6 bases). The germline V and J ends were trimmed by 2 bases and 7 bases, with 8 bases remaining between them. The CDR3 is 12 amino acids. Germline V gene sequence: CDR1 SGHTA, CDR2 FQGNSA. CDR3 sequence reads: CASSLIGGTQYF. The CDR3, as DNA: TGTGCCAGCAGCTTAATCGGGGGGACCCAGTACTTC.

The rearrangement uses TRBV3-1 (or the pseudogene TRBV3-2) and TRBJ1-2, with a tentative D call TRBD1 (6 bases). The V end was cut by 2 bases, the J end by 4 bases, with 8 bases between. CDR1 is LGHDT, CDR2 YNNKEL, per germline (reference sequence). This CDR3 comprises 13 residues. This CDR3 is CASSQRGGYGYTF. In DNA form, the CDR3 reads TGTGCCAGCAGCCAAAGAGGGGGCTATGGCTACACCTTC.

A remark on this clone: Other DNA sequences in the same sample also yield this CDR3. The chain links TRBV7-2 to TRBJ1-5; D ambiguous. CDR1 is SGHTA, CDR2 FQGNSA, per germline. The CDR3 covers 13 residues. The V end was cut by 1 base, the J end by 4 bases, with 5 bases between. The CDR3 nucleotides read TGTGCCAGCAGCTTAGAGAGAAATCAGCCCCAGCATTTT. Protein sequence: CASSLERNQPQHF.

The V and J genes are TRBV7-3 and TRBJ2-2, with D possibly being TRBD1 (5 bases). There are 15 residues in the CDR3. V dropped 3 bases and J dropped 4 bases, with 12 bases sitting between them. Germline V gives CDR1 SGHTA, CDR2 FQGTGA. CDR3 amino acids: CASSLYSRGTGELFF. In DNA form, the CDR3 reads TGTGCCAGCAGCTTGTACTCAAGGGGCACCGGGGAGCTGTTTTTT.

This clone appeared a single time. The chain recombines TRBV6-6 with TRBJ1-2; 8 bases match TRBD1. CDR1 and CDR2 (germline): MNHNY, SVGAGI (reference sequence). The CDR3 sequence is 19 residues long. V dropped 5 bases and J dropped 0; count of bases not matched to a gene: 17. CDR3 amino acids: CASSRWVRLRDRPNYGYTF. DNA of the CDR3: TGTGCCAGCAGTAGATGGGTTCGGTTGAGGGACAGGCCTAACTATGGCTACACCTTC.

The rearrangement joins TRBV7-3 to TRBJ2-7, with TRBD1 matching over 10 bases. The CDR3 extends over 15 amino acids. The germline V gene has CDR1 SGHTA and CDR2 FQGTGA. Trimming removed 0 bases from V and 3 bases from J; junction bases left unmatched: 2. The CDR3 region is CASSLTGQGSYEQYF. The DNA for the CDR3 is TGTGCCAGCAGCTTAACGGGACAGGGGAGCTACGAGCAGTACTTC.

The chain is built from TRBV4-1 and TRBJ2-2; weak D call: TRBD2 (6 bases). Germline lookup yields CDR1 MGHRA and CDR2 YSYEKL. V was cut by 1 base and J by 3 bases, with 15 bases left in between. This CDR3 has 17 amino acids. The CDR3 reads CASSQVIGGWHTGELFF. In DNA, the CDR3 is TGCGCCAGCAGCCAAGTTATAGGAGGGTGGCACACCGGGGAGCTGTTTTTT.

V is TRBV9 and J is TRBJ2-3; TRBD2 matches at 8 bases. This CDR3 is built from 17 residues. Germline V gene data show CDR1 as SGDLS and CDR2 as YYNGEE. V lost 3 bases to trimming and J lost 4 bases; unmatched junction nucleotides: 13. The CDR3 loop reads CASSASHSAGEADTQYF. The DNA of the CDR3 is TGTGCCAGCAGCGCCTCCCATTCAGCGGGAGAAGCAGATACGCAGTATTTT.

The V gene is TRBV7-2, the J gene TRBJ1-5; D remains ambiguous. Trimming cost V 2 bases and J 4 bases, with 12 bases left between them. This CDR3 has 15 amino acids. Germline V gene lookup returns CDR1 SGHTA and CDR2 FQGNSA. DNA of the CDR3: TGTGCCAGCAGCTTAAGGAGAAGCAATAATCAGCCCCAGCATTTT. This sequence encodes CASSLRRSNNQPQHF.

J is TRBJ1-4 and V is TRBV7-2, with D tentatively TRBD1 (6 bases). The CDR3 sequence is 17 residues long. The V and J ends lost 8 bases and 2 bases respectively, with 21 bases between them. Germline CDR1 reads SGHTA; CDR2 reads FQGNSA. The CDR3 region is CASGPSQGRGTNEKLFF. The CDR3 region has the DNA TGTGCCAGCGGACCCTCACAGGGCAGGGGCACTAATGAAAAACTGTTTTTT.